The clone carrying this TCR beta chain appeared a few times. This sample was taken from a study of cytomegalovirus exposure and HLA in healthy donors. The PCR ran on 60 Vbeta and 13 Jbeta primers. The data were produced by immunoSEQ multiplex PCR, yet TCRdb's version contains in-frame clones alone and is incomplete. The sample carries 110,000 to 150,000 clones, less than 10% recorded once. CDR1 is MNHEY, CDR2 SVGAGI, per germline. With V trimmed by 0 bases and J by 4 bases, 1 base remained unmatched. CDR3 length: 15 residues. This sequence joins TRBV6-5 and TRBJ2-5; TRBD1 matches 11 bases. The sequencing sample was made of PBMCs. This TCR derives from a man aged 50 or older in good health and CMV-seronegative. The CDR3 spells CASSYSGTGGETQYF. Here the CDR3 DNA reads TGTGCCAGCAGTTACTCCGGGACAGGGGGAGAGACCCAGTACTTC.